Listed below are T cell receptor beta chains from one sample, sequenced in a study of response to subunit inactivated influenza vaccine. TCRdb ran MiXCR on the RT-PCR reads and lists one entry per CDR3 protein. Seen here are around 520,000 distinct CDR3 sequences, 25% observed once, and the top ten hold 1.5% to 2%. The material was CD4+ T cells sorted from PBMCs, obtained roughly 5 days after vaccination. The receptors come from a man between 45 and 60 years old who received an inactivated influenza vaccine. CDR3s include the opening cysteine and the closing phenylalanine or tryptophan. The D gene is left open where the match is weak. Not every row has a clone size; where given, it reads once, few, many or a size class.

d_gene	j_gene	abundance	v_gene	CDR3aa	CDR3nt
.	TRBJ1-1	.	TRBV11-2	CASSGAFQVVGTEAFF	TGTGCCAGCAGCGGCGCGTTTCAGGTAGTTGGCACTGAAGCTTTCTTT
TRBD2	TRBJ2-7	few	TRBV7-2	CASSLGTSGSRSYEQYF	TGTGCCAGCAGCTTAGGGACTAGCGGGAGCCGATCCTACGAGCAGTACTTC
TRBD2	TRBJ2-7	.	TRBV6-2/TRBV6-3	CASSWGMTSPEQYF	TGTGCCAGCAGTTGGGGTATGACTAGCCCCGAGCAGTACTTC
.	TRBJ2-1	.	TRBV12-3/TRBV12-4	CASGDHFNEQFF	TGTGCCAGCGGGGACCACTTCAATGAGCAGTTCTTC
.	TRBJ1-2	.	TRBV4-3	CASSQDFRGGYTF	TGCGCCAGCAGCCAAGATTTTCGGGGGGGCTACACCTTC
TRBD1	TRBJ1-5	.	TRBV12-3/TRBV12-4	CASDRGGVNQPQHF	TGTGCCAGTGACAGGGGAGGGGTCAATCAGCCCCAGCATTTT
TRBD2	TRBJ2-3	.	TRBV24-1	CATSDSAGGPADTQYF	TGTGCCACCAGTGATTCGGCGGGGGGGCCCGCAGATACGCAGTATTTT
TRBD1	TRBJ1-4	.	TRBV4-2	CASSPDRGWGEKLFF	TGTGCCAGCAGCCCCGACAGGGGGTGGGGAGAAAAACTGTTTTTT
.	TRBJ2-7	many	TRBV15	CATSRDFTYEQYF	TGTGCCACCAGCAGAGATTTTACCTACGAGCAGTACTTC
.	TRBJ1-3	few	TRBV5-5	CASSGFSGNTIYF	TGTGCCAGCAGCGGATTCTCTGGAAACACCATATATTTT
.	TRBJ1-5	few	TRBV12-3/TRBV12-4	CASSPRQGMDQPQHF	TGTGCCAGCAGTCCCCGGCAGGGAATGGATCAGCCCCAGCATTTT